The 13 T cell receptor beta chains presented below share a single source sample, sequenced in a study of blood T cells in healthy people across ages. A second PCR of about 6 to 11 cycles used a sample-barcoded 5' primer and a J-beta primer mix. Using its own MiXCR run on the 5' RACE reads, TCRdb lists one record per CDR3 protein. The data show around 1,800,000 distinct CDR3 sequences, around 40% seen once. The source material was blood. Receptor source: a human donor in good health.

This clonotype occurred a few times. This rearrangement joins TRBV24-1 to TRBJ2-1; D could derive from TRBD1 or TRBD2 (5 bases each). Germline V gives CDR1 KGHDR, CDR2 SFDVKD. The CDR3 totals 15 residues. V lost 5 bases and J 9 bases, leaving 19 bases between the germline ends. The chain's CDR3 is CATSGRAAGTSEQFF. The DNA of the CDR3 is TGTGCCACCAGTGGCCGGGCGGCCGGGACGAGTGAGCAGTTCTTC.

The chain uses TRBV7-2 and TRBJ1-1, with 7 bases fitting TRBD1. V lost 5 bases to trimming and J lost 0 bases; unmatched junction nucleotides: 12. Germline V CDR1 and CDR2: SGHTA, FQGNSA. This CDR3 is 17 amino acids long. The CDR3 sequence: CASSRRGDRALNTEAFF. As DNA, the CDR3 is TGTGCCAGCAGCCGTCGAGGAGACAGGGCCCTGAACACTGAAGCTTTCTTT.

The chain couples TRBV9 to TRBJ1-5; no clear D. This CDR3 comprises 14 residues. Germline CDR1 and CDR2: SGDLS and YYNGEE. V lost 2 bases and J 9 bases, leaving 15 bases between the germline ends. CDR3 sequence: CASSVNGVVGPQHF. DNA for the CDR3: TGTGCCAGCAGCGTTAACGGGGTAGTAGGGCCCCAGCATTTT.

This rearrangement joins TRBV7-9 to TRBJ1-4; D may be TRBD1 (5 bases). Trimming cost V 8 bases and J 7 bases, with 14 bases left between them. This CDR3 is built from 13 residues. Germline CDR1 and CDR2: SEHNR and FQNEAQ (reference sequence). The CDR3 nucleotides are TGTGCCAGCCTCCGGGACGGGTCTGAAAAACTGTTTTTT. This encodes CASLRDGSEKLFF.

This clonotype was recorded at least ten times. This chain connects TRBV2 to TRBJ1-2, with a weak D call TRBD1 (6 bases). Germline values: CDR1 SNHLY, CDR2 FYNNEI. The CDR3 runs 11 residues. V was pared by 4 bases and J by 7 bases, with 7 bases between. This CDR3 is CASSGGAGYTF. For the CDR3, the DNA is TGTGCCAGCAGTGGGGGGGCTGGCTACACCTTC.

The genes are TRBV7-2 and TRBJ2-3; 9 nucleotides agree with TRBD1. Germline loops: CDR1 SGHTA, CDR2 FQGNSA. CDR3 length: 15 amino acids. The V segment lost 1 base and the J segment 5 bases; nucleotides outside the gene matches: 4. The CDR3 spells CASSLGTGELDTQYF. CDR3 in DNA: TGTGCCAGCAGCTTAGGGACAGGGGAGTTAGATACGCAGTATTTT.

The V gene is TRBV6-2 or TRBV6-3, the J gene TRBJ1-5; 7 bases map to TRBD1. Per germline, CDR1 MNHEY and CDR2 SVGEGT. The CDR3 runs 18 residues. Unmatched junction bases numbered 19, after V lost 6 bases and J lost 5 bases. The CDR3 here is CASSTLRARGGLYQPQHF. In DNA form, the CDR3 reads TGTGCCAGCAGCACTCTAAGGGCCAGGGGGGGTTTATATCAGCCCCAGCATTTT.

The table lists this clonotype with a few counts. The chain has TRBV5-1 and TRBJ2-1, with 7 bases lining up with TRBD1. The germline gives CDR1 SGHRS, CDR2 YFSETQ. V shed 4 bases and J 13 bases; nucleotides not matched to a gene: 8. This CDR3 is built from 12 residues. The CDR3 bases are TGCGCCAGCAGCCCCGACAGGGAAGGACAGTTCTTC. This sequence encodes CASSPDREGQFF.

This chain joins TRBV7-3 and TRBJ2-7, with TRBD1 matching over 10 bases. Trimming removed 7 bases from V and 6 bases from J; junction bases left unmatched: 9. CDR1 and CDR2 from the germline V gene are SGHTA and FQGTGA. The CDR3 contains 14 residues. The CDR3 reads CASTGQGVSGEQYF. The CDR3 DNA is TGTGCCAGCACCGGACAGGGGGTTTCGGGCGAGCAGTACTTC.

In this sample, this clonotype turned up many times. This chain connects TRBV29-1 to TRBJ1-5; 10 bases fit TRBD1. J lost 11 bases, V lost 4 bases, and 23 bases had no gene match. Germline CDR1 reads SQVTM; CDR2 reads ANQGSEA. This CDR3 has 18 amino acids. The DNA for the CDR3 is TGCAGCGTTGCCTACCGTGGGCCCCTGGACAGGGGGAGTTGGACCCAGCATTTT. The encoded protein is CSVAYRGPLDRGSWTQHF.

This chain connects TRBV19 to TRBJ2-7, with 9 bases matching TRBD1. CDR1 LNHDA and CDR2 SQIVND come from the germline V gene (reference sequence). The J segment lost 6 bases and the V segment lost 6 bases, leaving 3 bases of the junction unmatched. The CDR3 runs 12 residues. The CDR3 DNA reads as TGTGCCAGTAGGGACAGGGGAGGCGAGCAGTACTTC. Protein product: CASRDRGGEQYF. Supplemented by reference TRBV19 and TRBJ2-7, the full variable domain reads DGGITQSPKYLFRKEGQNVTLSCEQNLNHDAMYWYRQDPGQGLRLIYYSQIVNDFQKGDIAEGYSVSREKKESFPLTVTSAQKNPTAFYLCASRDRGGEQYFGPGTRLTVT.

The rearrangement joins TRBV9 to TRBJ2-1, with 9 bases identical to TRBD1. This CDR3 spans 15 amino acids. Trimming removed 4 bases from V and 9 bases from J; junction bases left unmatched: 11. In germline, CDR1 is SGDLS, CDR2 YYNGEE. The CDR3 sequence is CASSPIGTGQGEQFF. As DNA, the CDR3 is TGTGCCAGCAGCCCGATTGGGACAGGGCAGGGTGAGCAGTTCTTC.

The rearrangement uses TRBV5-4 and TRBJ1-4, with unresolved D. Trimming pared 0 bases from V and 2 bases from J, leaving 5 bases between. The CDR3 loop spans 14 amino acids. Germline CDR1 SGHNT, CDR2 YYREEE (reference sequence). CDR3 nucleotide sequence: TGTGCCAGCAGCTTGGGGTCTACTAATGAAAAACTGTTTTTT. Its translation is CASSLGSTNEKLFF.